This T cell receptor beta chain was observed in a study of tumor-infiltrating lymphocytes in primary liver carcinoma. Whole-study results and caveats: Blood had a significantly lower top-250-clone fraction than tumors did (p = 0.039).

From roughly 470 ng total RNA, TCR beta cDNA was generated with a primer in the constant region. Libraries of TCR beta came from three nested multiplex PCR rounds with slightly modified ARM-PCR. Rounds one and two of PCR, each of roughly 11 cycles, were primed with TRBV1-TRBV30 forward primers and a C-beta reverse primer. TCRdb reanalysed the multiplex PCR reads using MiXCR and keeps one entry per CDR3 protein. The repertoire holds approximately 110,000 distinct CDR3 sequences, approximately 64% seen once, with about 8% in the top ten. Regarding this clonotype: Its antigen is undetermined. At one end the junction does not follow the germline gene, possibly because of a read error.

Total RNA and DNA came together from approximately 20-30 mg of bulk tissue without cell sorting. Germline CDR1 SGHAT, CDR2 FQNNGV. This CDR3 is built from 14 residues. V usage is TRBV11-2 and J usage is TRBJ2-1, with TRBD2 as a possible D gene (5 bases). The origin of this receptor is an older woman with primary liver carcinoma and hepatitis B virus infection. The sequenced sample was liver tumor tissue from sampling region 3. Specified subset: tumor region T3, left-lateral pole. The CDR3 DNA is TGCGCCAGCAGTCCGGACTCGAAGTCTAGGGAGCAGTTCTTC. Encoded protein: CASSPDSKSREQFF.